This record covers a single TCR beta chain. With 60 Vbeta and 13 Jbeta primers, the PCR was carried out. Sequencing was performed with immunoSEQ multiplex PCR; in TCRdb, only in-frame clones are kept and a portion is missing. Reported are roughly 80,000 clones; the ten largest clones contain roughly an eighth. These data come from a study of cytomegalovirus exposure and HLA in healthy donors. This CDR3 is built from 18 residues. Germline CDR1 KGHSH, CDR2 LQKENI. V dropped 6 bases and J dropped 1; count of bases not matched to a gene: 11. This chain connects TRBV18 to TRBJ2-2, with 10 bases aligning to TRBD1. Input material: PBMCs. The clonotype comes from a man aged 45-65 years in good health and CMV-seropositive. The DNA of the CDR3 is TGTGCCAGCTCGCTTGACAGGGGGCGCGGTCGGAACACCGGGGAGCTGTTTTTT. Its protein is CASSLDRGRGRNTGELFF.